This TCR beta chain originates from a study of T cell responses to AZD1222 COVID-19 vaccine. Findings and limits, study-wide: Baseline seropositivity occurred in only a handful of AZD1222 recipients.

Germline V gene data show CDR1 as LNHNV and CDR2 as YYDKDF (reference sequence). V lost 0 bases, J lost 6 bases, and 11 bases lay in between. The CDR3 is 14 amino acids. Generated by immunoSEQ multiplex PCR, the TCRdb table keeps only in-frame clones and is missing some. This table has roughly 120,000 clones, approximately 85% appearing once. On this clone itself: What it binds is unknown.

The source of this sequence is an adult who received the AZD1222 COVID-19 vaccine. The sample here was peripheral blood, taken 28 days after the second AZD1222 dose. This chain uses TRBV15 with TRBJ1-1; no firm D call. The CDR3, as DNA: TGTGCCACCAGCAGAGATCCGGGGAGTCCTGAAGCTTTCTTT. Its protein product is CATSRDPGSPEAFF.